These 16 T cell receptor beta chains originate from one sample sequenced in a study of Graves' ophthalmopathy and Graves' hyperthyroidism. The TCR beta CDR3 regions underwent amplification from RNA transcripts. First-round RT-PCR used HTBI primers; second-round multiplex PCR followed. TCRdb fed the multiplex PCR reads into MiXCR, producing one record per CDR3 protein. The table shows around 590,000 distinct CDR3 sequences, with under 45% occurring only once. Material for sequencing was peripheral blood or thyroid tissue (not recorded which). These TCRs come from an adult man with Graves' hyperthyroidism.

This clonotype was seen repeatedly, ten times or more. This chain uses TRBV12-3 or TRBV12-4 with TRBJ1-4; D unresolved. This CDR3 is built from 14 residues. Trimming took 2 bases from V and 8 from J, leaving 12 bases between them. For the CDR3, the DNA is TGTGCCAGCAGTTTACGGGGAATCGAGGAAAAACTGTTTTTT. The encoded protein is CASSLRGIEEKLFF.

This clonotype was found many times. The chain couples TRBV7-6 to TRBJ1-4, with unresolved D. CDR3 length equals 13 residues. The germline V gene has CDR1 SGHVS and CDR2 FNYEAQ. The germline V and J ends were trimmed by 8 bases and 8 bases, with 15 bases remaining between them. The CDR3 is CASVGSGGEKLFF. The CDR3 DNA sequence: TGTGCCAGCGTGGGGAGTGGCGGAGAAAAACTGTTTTTT.

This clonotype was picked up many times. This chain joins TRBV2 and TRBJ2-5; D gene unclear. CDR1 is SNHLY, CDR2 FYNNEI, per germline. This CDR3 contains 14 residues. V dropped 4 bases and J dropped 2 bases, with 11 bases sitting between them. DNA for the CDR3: TGTGCCAGCAGTGGGGTGGCAGATCAAGAGACCCAGTACTTC. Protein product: CASSGVADQETQYF.

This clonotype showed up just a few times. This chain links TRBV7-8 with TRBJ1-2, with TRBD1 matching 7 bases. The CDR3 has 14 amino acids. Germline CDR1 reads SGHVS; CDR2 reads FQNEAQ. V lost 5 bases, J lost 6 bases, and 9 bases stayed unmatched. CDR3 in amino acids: CASSANRGLDGYTF. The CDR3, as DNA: TGTGCCAGCAGCGCCAACAGGGGTTTGGATGGCTACACCTTC.

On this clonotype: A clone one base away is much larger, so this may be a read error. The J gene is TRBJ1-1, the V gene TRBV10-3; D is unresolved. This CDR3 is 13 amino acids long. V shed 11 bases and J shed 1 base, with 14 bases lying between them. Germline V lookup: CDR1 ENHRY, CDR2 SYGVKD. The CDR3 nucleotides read TGTGCCGGCAGTAAGACAAGGAACACTGAAGCTTTCTTT. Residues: CAGSKTRNTEAFF.

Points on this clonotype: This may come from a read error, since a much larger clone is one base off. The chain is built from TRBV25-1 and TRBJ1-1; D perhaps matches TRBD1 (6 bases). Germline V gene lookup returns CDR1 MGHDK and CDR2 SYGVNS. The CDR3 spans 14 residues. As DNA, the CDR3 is TGTGCCCGCAGCTCGAGGGGGGACGGCACTGAAGCTTTCTTT. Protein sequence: CARSSRGDGTEAFF.

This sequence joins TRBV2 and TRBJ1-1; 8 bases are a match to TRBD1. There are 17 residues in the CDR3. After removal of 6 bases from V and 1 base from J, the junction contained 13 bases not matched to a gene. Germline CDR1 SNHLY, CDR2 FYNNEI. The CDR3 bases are TGTGCCAGCAGCCACCCCCTCCCGGACAGGGAGAACACTGAAGCTTTCTTT. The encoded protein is CASSHPLPDRENTEAFF.

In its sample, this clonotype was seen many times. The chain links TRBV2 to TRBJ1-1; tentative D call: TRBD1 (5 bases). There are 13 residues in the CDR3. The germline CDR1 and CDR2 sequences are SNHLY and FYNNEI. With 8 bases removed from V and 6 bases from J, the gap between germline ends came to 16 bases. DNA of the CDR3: TGTGCCAGCCTACGGGACGGTACCCCTGAAGCTTTCTTT. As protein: CASLRDGTPEAFF.

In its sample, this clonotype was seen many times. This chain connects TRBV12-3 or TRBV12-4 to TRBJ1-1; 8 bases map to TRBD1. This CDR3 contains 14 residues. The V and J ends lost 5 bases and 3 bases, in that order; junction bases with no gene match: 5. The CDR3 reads CASSIGQGDTEAFF. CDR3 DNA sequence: TGTGCCAGCAGTATCGGACAGGGCGACACTGAAGCTTTCTTT.

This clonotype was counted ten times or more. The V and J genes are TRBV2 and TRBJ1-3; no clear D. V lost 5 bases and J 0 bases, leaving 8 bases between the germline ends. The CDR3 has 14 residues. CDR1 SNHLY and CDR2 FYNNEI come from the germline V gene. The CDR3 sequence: CASSPPPSGNTIYF. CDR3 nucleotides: TGTGCCAGCAGTCCCCCGCCCTCTGGAAACACCATATATTTT.

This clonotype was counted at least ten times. The DNA of the CDR3 is TGTGCCAGCAGCCGATCAACTAATGAAAAACTGTTTTTT. Protein sequence: CASSRSTNEKLFF. The chain combines TRBV6-4 with TRBJ1-4; D unresolved. CDR1 and CDR2 from the germline V gene are MRHNA and SNTAGT. V was clipped by 6 bases and J by 0 bases, with 5 bases between them. The CDR3 loop spans 13 amino acids.

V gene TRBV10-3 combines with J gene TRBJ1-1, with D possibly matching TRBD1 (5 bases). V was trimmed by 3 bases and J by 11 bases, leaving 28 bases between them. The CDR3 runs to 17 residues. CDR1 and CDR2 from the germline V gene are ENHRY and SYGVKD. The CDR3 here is CAISDRQTSGDETQAFF. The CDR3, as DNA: TGTGCCATCAGTGACCGCCAGACTAGCGGGGACGAGACCCAGGCTTTCTTT.

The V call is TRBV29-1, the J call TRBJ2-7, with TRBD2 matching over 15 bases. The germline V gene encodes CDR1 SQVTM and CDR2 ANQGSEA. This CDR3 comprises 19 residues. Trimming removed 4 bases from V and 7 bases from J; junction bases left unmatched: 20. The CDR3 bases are TGCAGCGTTGGGACCGGGACTAGCGGGAGGTTTGGCCTCTACAATGAGCAGTACTTC. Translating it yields CSVGTGTSGRFGLYNEQYF.

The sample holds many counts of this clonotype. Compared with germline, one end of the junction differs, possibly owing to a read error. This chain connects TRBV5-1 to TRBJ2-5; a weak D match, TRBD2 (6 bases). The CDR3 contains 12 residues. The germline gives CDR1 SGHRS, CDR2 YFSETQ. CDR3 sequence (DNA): TGTGCCAGCAGCTTAGCGGCGGAGACCCAGTACTTC. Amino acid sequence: CASSLAAETQYF.

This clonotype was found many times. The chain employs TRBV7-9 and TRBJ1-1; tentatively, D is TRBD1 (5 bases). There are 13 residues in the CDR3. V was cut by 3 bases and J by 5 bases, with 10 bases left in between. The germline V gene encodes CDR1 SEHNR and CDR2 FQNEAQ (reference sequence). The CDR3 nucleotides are TGTGCCAGCAGCTTGGGGGTGGAGACTGAAGCTTTCTTT. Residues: CASSLGVETEAFF. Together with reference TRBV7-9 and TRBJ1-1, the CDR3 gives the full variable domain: DTGVSQNPRHKITKRGQNVTFRCDPISEHNRLYWYRQTLGQGPEFLTYFQNEAQLEKSRLLSDRFSAERPKGSFSTLEIQRTEQGDSAMYLCASSLGVETEAFFGQGTRLTVV.

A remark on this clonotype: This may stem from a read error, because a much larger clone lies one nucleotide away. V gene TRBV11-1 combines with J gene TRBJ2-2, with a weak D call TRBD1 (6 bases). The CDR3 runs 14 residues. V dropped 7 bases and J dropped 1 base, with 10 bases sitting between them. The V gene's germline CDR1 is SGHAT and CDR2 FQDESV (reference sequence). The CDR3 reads CASKGRGNTGELFF. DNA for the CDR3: TGTGCCAGCAAAGGCAGGGGGAACACCGGGGAGCTGTTTTTT.